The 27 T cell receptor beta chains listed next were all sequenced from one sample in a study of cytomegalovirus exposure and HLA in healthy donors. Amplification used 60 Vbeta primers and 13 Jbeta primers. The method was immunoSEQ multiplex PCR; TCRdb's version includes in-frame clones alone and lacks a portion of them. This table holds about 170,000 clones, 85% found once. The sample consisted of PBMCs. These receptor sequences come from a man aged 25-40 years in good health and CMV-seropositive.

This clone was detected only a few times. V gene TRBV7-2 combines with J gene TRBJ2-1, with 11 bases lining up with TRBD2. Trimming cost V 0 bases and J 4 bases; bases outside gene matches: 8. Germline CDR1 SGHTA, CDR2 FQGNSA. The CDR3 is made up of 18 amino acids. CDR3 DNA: TGTGCCAGCAGCTTAGCGGCCGGGACTAGCGGAATTTACAATGAGCAGTTCTTC. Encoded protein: CASSLAAGTSGIYNEQFF. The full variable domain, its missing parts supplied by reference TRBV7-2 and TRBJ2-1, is GAGVSQSPSNKVTEKGKDVELRCDPISGHTALYWYRQSLGQGLEFLIYFQGNSAPDKSGLPSDRFSAERTGGSVSTLTIQRTQQEDSAVYLCASSLAAGTSGIYNEQFFGPGTRLTVL.

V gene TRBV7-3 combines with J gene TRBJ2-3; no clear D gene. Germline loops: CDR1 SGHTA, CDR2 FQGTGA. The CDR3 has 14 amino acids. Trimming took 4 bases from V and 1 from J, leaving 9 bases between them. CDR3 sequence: CASSSSVGTDTQYF. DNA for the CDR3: TGTGCCAGCAGCTCCTCGGTGGGCACAGATACGCAGTATTTT.

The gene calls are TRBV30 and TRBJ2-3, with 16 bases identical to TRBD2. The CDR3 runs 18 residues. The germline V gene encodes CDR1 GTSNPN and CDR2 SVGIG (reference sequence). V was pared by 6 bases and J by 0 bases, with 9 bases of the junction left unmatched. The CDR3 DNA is TGTGCCTGTACGGGACTAGCGGGAGGGGCTTCTAGCACAGATACGCAGTATTTT. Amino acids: CACTGLAGGASSTDTQYF. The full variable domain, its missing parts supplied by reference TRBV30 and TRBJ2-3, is SQTIHQWPATLVQPVGSPLSLECTVEGTSNPNLYWYRQAAGRGLQLLFYSVGIGQISSEVPQNLSASRPQDRQFILSSKKLLLSDSGFYLCACTGLAGGASSTDTQYFGPGTRLTVL.

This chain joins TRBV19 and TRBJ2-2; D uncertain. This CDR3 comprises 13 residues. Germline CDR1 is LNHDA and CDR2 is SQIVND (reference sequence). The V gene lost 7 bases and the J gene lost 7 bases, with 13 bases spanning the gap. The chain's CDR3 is CASISRHNGELFF. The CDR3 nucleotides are TGTGCCAGTATCTCCCGACATAACGGGGAGCTGTTTTTT. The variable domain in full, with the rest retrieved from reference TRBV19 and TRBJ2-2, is DGGITQSPKYLFRKEGQNVTLSCEQNLNHDAMYWYRQDPGQGLRLIYYSQIVNDFQKGDIAEGYSVSREKKESFPLTVTSAQKNPTAFYLCASISRHNGELFFGEGSRLTVL.

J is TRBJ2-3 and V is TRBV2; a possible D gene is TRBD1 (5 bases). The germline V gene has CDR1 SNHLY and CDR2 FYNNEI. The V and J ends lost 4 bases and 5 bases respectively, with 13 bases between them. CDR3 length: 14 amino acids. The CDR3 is CASSVEGVGDTQYF. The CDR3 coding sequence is TGTGCCAGCAGTGTGGAAGGGGTGGGAGATACGCAGTATTTT.

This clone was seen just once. In DNA form, the CDR3 reads TGTGCCAGCAGTTACTCGCCGGGACAGGGAGGGGAGACCCAGTACTTC. This encodes CASSYSPGQGGETQYF. The chain employs TRBV6-5 and TRBJ2-5; 9 bases align to TRBD1. J lost 5 bases, V lost 0 bases, and 7 bases had no gene match. Per the germline V gene, CDR1 is MNHEY and CDR2 is SVGAGI. CDR3 length: 16 residues.

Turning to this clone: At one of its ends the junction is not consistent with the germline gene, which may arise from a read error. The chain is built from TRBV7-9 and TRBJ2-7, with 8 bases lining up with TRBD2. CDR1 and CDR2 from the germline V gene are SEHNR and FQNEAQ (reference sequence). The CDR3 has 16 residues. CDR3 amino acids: CSSSLGGSGISYEQYF. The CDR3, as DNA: TGTTCCAGCAGCTTAGGCGGTAGCGGGATCTCCTACGAGCAGTACTTC.

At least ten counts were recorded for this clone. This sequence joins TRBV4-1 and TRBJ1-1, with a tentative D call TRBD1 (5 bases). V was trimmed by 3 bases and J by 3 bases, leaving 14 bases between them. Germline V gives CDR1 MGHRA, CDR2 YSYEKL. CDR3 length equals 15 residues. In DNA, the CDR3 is TGCGCCAGCAGCCACCCGTTGCGGGGGGACACTGAAGCTTTCTTT. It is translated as CASSHPLRGDTEAFF.

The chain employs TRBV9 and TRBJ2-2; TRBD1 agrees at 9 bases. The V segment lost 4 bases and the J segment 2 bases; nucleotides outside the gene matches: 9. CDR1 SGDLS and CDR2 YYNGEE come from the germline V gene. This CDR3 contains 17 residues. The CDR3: CASSPDGTGLNTGELFF. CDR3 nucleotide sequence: TGTGCCAGCAGCCCAGACGGGACAGGGCTCAACACCGGGGAGCTGTTTTTT. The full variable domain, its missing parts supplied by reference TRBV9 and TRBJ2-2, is DSGVTQTPKHLITATGQRVTLRCSPRSGDLSVYWYQQSLDQGLQFLIQYYNGEERAKGNILERFSAQQFPDLHSELNLSSLELGDSALYFCASSPDGTGLNTGELFFGEGSRLTVL.

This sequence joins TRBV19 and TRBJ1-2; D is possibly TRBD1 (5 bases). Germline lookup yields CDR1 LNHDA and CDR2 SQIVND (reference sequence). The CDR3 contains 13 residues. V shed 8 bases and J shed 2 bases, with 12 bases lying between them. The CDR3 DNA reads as TGTGCCAGTGGGGGGAGAGGGAACTATGGCTACACCTTC. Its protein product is CASGGRGNYGYTF.

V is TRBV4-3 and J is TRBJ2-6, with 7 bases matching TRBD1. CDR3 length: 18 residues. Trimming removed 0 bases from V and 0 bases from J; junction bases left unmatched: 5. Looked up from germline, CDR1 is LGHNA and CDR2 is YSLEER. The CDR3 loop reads CASSQDTGVSSGANVLTF. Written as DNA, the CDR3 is TGCGCCAGCAGCCAAGACACAGGGGTGAGCTCTGGGGCCAACGTCCTGACTTTC.

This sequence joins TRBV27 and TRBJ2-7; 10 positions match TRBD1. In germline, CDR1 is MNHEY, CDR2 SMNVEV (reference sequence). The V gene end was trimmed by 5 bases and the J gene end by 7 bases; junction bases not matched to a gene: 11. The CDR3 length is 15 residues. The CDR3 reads CASSETGGNEREQYV. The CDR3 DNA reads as TGTGCCAGCAGTGAGACAGGGGGCAATGAGCGGGAGCAGTACGTC.

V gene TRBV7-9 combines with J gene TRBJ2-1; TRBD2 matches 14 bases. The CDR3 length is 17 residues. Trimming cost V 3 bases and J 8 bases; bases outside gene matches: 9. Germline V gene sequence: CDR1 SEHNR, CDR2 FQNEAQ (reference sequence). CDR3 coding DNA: TGTGCCAGCAGCTTTAGCGGGACTAGCGGGAGTAGGGATGAGCAGTTCTTC. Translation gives CASSFSGTSGSRDEQFF.

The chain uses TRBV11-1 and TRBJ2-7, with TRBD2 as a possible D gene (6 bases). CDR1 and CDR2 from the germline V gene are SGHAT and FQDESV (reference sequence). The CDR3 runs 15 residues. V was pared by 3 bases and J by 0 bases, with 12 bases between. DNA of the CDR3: TGTGCCAGCAGCTTGGGACTCGGGTTCTCCTACGAGCAGTACGTC. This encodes CASSLGLGFSYEQYV.

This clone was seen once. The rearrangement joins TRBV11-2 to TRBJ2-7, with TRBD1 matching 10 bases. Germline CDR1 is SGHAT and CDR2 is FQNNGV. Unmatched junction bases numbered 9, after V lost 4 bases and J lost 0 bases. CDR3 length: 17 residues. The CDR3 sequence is CASSSIGTGASSYEQYF. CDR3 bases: TGTGCCAGCAGCTCAATAGGGACAGGGGCCAGCTCCTACGAGCAGTACTTC.

The CDR3 coding sequence is TGTGCCAGCGGTTCCCCAGGGACAGGGGCCTACGAGCAGTACTTC. Translation: CASGSPGTGAYEQYF. The chain is built from TRBV27 and TRBJ2-7; 10 nucleotides agree with TRBD1. The V segment lost 8 bases and the J segment 2 bases; nucleotides outside the gene matches: 9. Germline V gene lookup returns CDR1 MNHEY and CDR2 SMNVEV (reference sequence). There are 15 residues in the CDR3.

In nucleotides, the CDR3 is TGTGCCAGCAGTTTGTTCGATGAGCAGTTCTTC. Residues: CASSLFDEQFF. The chain carries TRBV28 and TRBJ2-1; D is unresolved. Germline V gene data show CDR1 as MDHEN and CDR2 as SYDVKM. CDR3 length: 11 residues. V shed 3 bases and J shed 8 bases, with 5 bases lying between them. Together with reference TRBV28 and TRBJ2-1, the CDR3 gives the full variable domain: DVKVTQSSRYLVKRTGEKVFLECVQDMDHENMFWYRQDPGLGLRLIYFSYDVKMKEKGDIPEGYSVSREKKERFSLILESASTNQTSMYLCASSLFDEQFFGPGTRLTVL.

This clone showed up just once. CDR3 protein: CASSHPSGGNTGELFF. As DNA, the CDR3 is TGTGCCAGCAGCCATCCTAGCGGGGGGAACACCGGGGAGCTGTTTTTT. V usage is TRBV4-2 and J usage is TRBJ2-2; 10 bases line up with TRBD2. V shed 3 bases, J shed 1 base, and the junction held 2 bases outside the gene matches. The CDR3 sequence is 16 residues long. Per the germline V gene, CDR1 is LGHNA and CDR2 is YNFKEQ.

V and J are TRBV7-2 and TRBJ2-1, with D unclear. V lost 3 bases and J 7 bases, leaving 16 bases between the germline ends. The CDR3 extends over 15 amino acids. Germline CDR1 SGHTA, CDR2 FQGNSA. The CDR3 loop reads CASSFRLDGGNEQFF. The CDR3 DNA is TGTGCCAGCAGCTTTCGGCTAGACGGCGGAAATGAGCAGTTCTTC.

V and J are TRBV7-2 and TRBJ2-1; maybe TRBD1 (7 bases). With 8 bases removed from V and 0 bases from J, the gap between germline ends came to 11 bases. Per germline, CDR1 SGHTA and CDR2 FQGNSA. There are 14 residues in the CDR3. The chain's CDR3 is CASLQGGSYNEQFF. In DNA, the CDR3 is TGTGCCAGCCTTCAGGGGGGCTCCTACAATGAGCAGTTCTTC.

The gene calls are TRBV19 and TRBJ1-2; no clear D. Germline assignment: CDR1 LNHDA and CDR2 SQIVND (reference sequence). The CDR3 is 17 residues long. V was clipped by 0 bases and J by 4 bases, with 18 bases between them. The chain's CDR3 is CASSIDRLSARGYGYTF. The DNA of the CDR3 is TGTGCCAGTAGTATAGACAGGTTATCTGCCCGGGGCTATGGCTACACCTTC.

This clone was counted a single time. The CDR3 sequence is CASSAWVKGDNEQFF. The CDR3 DNA sequence: TGTGCCAGCAGTGCGTGGGTAAAGGGAGACAATGAGCAGTTCTTC. The chain has TRBV6-1 and TRBJ2-1, with a weak D call TRBD2 (5 bases). V gave up 4 bases and J gave up 5 bases, with 15 bases separating them. This CDR3 comprises 15 residues. In germline, CDR1 is MNHNS, CDR2 SASEGT.

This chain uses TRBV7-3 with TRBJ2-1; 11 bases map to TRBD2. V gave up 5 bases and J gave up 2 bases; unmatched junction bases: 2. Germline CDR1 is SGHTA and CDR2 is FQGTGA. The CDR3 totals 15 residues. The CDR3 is CASSRTSGPYNEQFF. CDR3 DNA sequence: TGTGCCAGCAGCCGGACTAGCGGGCCCTACAATGAGCAGTTCTTC. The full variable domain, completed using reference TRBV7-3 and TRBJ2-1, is GAGVSQTPSNKVTEKGKYVELRCDPISGHTALYWYRQSLGQGPEFLIYFQGTGAADDSGLPNDRFFAVRPEGSVSTLKIQRTERGDSAVYLCASSRTSGPYNEQFFGPGTRLTVL.

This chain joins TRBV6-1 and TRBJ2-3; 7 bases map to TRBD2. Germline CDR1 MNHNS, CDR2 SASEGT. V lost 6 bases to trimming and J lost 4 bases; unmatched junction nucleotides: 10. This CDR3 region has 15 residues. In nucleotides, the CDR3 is TGTGCCAGCAGGCAACTAGCGAGGCTAGCAGATACGCAGTATTTT. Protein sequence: CASRQLARLADTQYF.

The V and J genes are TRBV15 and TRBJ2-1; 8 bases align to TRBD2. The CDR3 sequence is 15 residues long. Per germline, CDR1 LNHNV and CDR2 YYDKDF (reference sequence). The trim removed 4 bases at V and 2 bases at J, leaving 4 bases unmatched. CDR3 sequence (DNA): TGTGCCACCAGCATCCAGCGGGAGACCTACAATGAGCAGTTCTTC. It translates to CATSIQRETYNEQFF.

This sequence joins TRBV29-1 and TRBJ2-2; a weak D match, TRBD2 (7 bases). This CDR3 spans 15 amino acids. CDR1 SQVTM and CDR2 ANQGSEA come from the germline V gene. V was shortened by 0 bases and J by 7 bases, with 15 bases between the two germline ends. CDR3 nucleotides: TGCAGCGTTGAAGAGGGGGGGCGAGGAGGCGGGGAGCTGTTTTTT. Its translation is CSVEEGGRGGGELFF.

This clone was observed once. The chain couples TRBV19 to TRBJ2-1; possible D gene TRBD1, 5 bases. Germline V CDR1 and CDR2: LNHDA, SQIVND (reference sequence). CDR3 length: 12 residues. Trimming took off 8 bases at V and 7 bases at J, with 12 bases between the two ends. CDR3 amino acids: CASGRGTNEQFF. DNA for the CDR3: TGTGCCAGTGGAAGGGGAACAAATGAGCAGTTCTTC.